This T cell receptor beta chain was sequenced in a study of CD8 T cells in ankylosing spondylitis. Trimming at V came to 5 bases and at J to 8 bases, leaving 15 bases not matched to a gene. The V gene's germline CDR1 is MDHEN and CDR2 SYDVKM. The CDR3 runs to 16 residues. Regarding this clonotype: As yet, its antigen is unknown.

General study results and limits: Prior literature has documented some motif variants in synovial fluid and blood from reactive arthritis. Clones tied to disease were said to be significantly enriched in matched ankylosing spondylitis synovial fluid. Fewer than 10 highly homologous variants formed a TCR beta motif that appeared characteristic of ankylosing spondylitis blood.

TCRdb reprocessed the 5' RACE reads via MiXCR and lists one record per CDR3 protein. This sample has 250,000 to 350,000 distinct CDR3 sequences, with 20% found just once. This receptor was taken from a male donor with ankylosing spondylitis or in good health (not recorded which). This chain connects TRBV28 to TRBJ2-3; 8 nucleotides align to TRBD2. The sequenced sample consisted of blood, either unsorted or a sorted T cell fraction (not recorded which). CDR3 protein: CASSTLAGTWGVTQYF. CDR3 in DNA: TGTGCCAGCAGTACCTTAGCGGGGACATGGGGGGTTACGCAGTATTTT. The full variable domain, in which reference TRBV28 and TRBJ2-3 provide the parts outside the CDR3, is DVKVTQSSRYLVKRTGEKVFLECVQDMDHENMFWYRQDPGLGLRLIYFSYDVKMKEKGDIPEGYSVSREKKERFSLILESASTNQTSMYLCASSTLAGTWGVTQYFGPGTRLTVL.